This T cell receptor (beta chain) was sequenced for a study of blood T cells in healthy people across ages. Study outcomes and limitations: Those diversity estimates obtained from one million T cells were thought to be underestimates. Roughly linear age-related decline in beta diversity appeared, significant by age roughly 40.

A sample-barcoded 5' primer and a J-beta primer mix were used in a second PCR of roughly 6 to 11 cycles. TCRdb analysed the 5' RACE reads with MiXCR anew, one entry per CDR3 protein. The sample lists roughly 1,700,000 distinct CDR3 sequences, roughly 30% occurring once. Only a few counts were recorded for this clonotype. Its specificity is not known. Trimming took 10 bases from V and 1 from J, leaving 13 bases between them. CDR1 MDHEN and CDR2 SYDVKM come from the germline V gene. The CDR3 length is 13 residues. Material for sequencing was blood. The TCR originated in a woman in her twenties or thirties in good health. The rearrangement links TRBV28 to TRBJ1-2; D gene uncertain. The CDR3 DNA is TGTGCCATTACCGGTGTGGGTAACTATGGCTACACCTTC. This sequence encodes CAITGVGNYGYTF.